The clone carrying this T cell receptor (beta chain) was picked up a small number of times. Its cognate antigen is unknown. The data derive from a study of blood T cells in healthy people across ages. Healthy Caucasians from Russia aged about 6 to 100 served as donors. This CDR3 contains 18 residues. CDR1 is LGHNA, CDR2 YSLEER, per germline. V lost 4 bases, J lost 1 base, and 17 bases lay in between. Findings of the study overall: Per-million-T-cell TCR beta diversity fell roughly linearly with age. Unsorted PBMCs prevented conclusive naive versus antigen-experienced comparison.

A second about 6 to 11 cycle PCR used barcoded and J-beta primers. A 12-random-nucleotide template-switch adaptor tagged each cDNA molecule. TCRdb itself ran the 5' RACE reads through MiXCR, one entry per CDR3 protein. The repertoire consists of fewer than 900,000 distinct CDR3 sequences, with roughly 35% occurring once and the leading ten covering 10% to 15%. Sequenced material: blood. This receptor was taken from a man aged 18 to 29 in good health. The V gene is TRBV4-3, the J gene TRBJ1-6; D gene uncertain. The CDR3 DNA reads TGCGCCAGCAGCCCGTCCTCGGCTGAAGGATCCTATAATTCACCCCTCCACTTT. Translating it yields CASSPSSAEGSYNSPLHF.